This TCR beta chain was found in a study of blood T cell repertoires in COVID-19. Repertoires were generated with immunoSEQ multiplex PCR, while TCRdb's copy carries only in-frame clones and drops some. The sample has some 490,000 clones; more than 85% are singletons. Trimming removed 4 bases from V and 4 bases from J, with 13 bases in between. The CDR3 has 13 amino acids. Looked up from germline, CDR1 is SQVTM and CDR2 is ANQGSEA. This clone came up once. This clonotype was sampled from a woman aged 60 to 75 who had recovered from COVID-19. The genes are TRBV29-1 and TRBJ2-5; D gene uncertain. The sequencing input was PBMCs or T cells enriched from blood (not recorded which). This chain's CDR3 is CSVVLGAIETQYF. Written as DNA, the CDR3 is TGCAGCGTTGTTCTGGGCGCGATAGAGACCCAGTACTTC.